This T cell receptor (beta chain) is drawn from a study of T cell repertoires in ileal Crohn's disease. Study findings and constraints: Clonality above 26.8% at surgery always came with endoscopic recurrence.

Remarks on this clone: What it binds is unknown.

Germline V CDR1 and CDR2: MNHEY, SVGAGI. The CDR3 has 15 amino acids. V lost 2 bases and J lost 4, with 15 bases in between. Time point here: inflamed ileum from the surgical specimen. Adults with ileal or ileocolonic Crohn's disease and an indication for resection were eligible. Measured with immunoSEQ multiplex PCR; TCRdb has only the in-frame clones, and not every one. The sample includes 16,000 or so clones, roughly 90% of them seen just once. The TCR sequence derives from an adult with Crohn's disease. Specimen: ileal tissue. The J gene is TRBJ2-7, the V gene TRBV6-5; D uncertain. The CDR3 region has the DNA TGTGCCAGCAGTTACGGTTGGTGGCCTGATTACGAGCAGTACTTC. Translation: CASSYGWWPDYEQYF.